This T cell receptor (beta chain) was retrieved from a study of blood T cell repertoires in COVID-19. On the study more broadly: Sites across the United States, Italy and Spain contributed samples from acute and convalescent COVID-19. T cells, B-cell-depleted T cells, or PBMCs provided the cDNA or gDNA that served as material.

Seattle patients were enrolled during active infection and followed longitudinally. In the source study's methods: From reference gene primer amplification, estimates of nucleated cell counts were derived. Profiling relied on immunoSEQ multiplex PCR, and the TCRdb table lists in-frame clones only, not all of them. V and J calls and clone size are those listed in that table; D and trimming were worked out from the DNA. The repertoire holds about 310,000 clones, with around 90% as singletons. Germline V gene sequence: CDR1 MNHEY, CDR2 SVGEGT. The V and J ends lost 0 bases and 3 bases, in that order; junction bases with no gene match: 3. The length of the CDR3 is 15 residues.

The V and J genes are TRBV6-2 or TRBV6-3 and TRBJ2-7; the match to TRBD1 covers 9 bases. Sequenced material: peripheral blood. This TCR came from a woman between 40 and 55 years old with COVID-19, enrolled during active disease. CDR3 in amino acids: CASSYSTGGGYEQYF. CDR3 bases: TGTGCCAGCAGTTACTCGACAGGGGGTGGCTACGAGCAGTACTTC.